The 5 T cell receptor beta chains in this list originate from one sample, sequenced in a study of a mutant IDH1 vaccine in newly diagnosed glioma. Profiled with immunoSEQ multiplex PCR; TCRdb holds only in-frame clones, not every one. The sample lists some 50,000 clones; over 80% were seen once. The time point is: week 35, safety follow-up. One vaccine dose held 300 ug of mutant IDH1 20-mer peptide and came with topical imiquimod. Their antigen targets remain unknown. Sequenced material: PBMCs, taken from a glioma patient whose treatment included an IDH1 peptide vaccine. The receptors shown here come from a man aged 50 or older with glioma.

The chain carries TRBV4-2 and TRBJ2-2; D not certain. The CDR3 loop spans 13 amino acids. The germline V and J ends were trimmed by 1 base and 5 bases, with 5 bases remaining between them. Germline CDR1 is LGHNA and CDR2 is YNFKEQ. CDR3 nucleotides: TGTGCCAGCAGCCAAGGGGAAACCGGGGAGCTGTTTTTT. Its protein is CASSQGETGELFF.

The J gene is TRBJ2-5, the V gene TRBV27; 10 bases line up with TRBD2. The CDR3 contains 16 residues. Germline V lookup: CDR1 MNHEY, CDR2 SMNVEV (reference sequence). After removal of 4 bases from V and 2 bases from J, the junction contained 7 bases not matched to a gene. CDR3 coding DNA: TGTGCCAGCAGTTCTGTCCCTAGCGGGGGACAAGAGACCCAGTACTTC. As protein: CASSSVPSGGQETQYF.

The chain has TRBV27 and TRBJ2-7, with TRBD2 matching over 10 bases. The V gene end was trimmed by 5 bases and the J gene end by 7 bases; junction bases not matched to a gene: 8. The length of the CDR3 is 14 residues. Per the germline V gene, CDR1 is MNHEY and CDR2 is SMNVEV (reference sequence). The CDR3: CASSKLAGREEQYF. CDR3 coding DNA: TGTGCCAGCAGTAAACTAGCGGGGCGGGAGGAGCAGTACTTC.

This chain uses TRBV9 with TRBJ1-2; D is unresolved. CDR3 length: 16 residues. With 8 bases removed from V and 5 bases from J, the gap between germline ends came to 25 bases. Germline V gene lookup returns CDR1 SGDLS and CDR2 YYNGEE. The CDR3 coding sequence is TGTGCCAGTACAACCTCGCTTCTTGACCGAAGTTATGGCTACACCTTC. Protein sequence: CASTTSLLDRSYGYTF.

V usage is TRBV5-6 and J usage is TRBJ1-4; no clear D. The CDR3 sequence is 13 residues long. Germline CDR1 and CDR2: SGHDT and YYEEEE. The V and J ends lost 0 bases and 1 base respectively, with 1 base between them. CDR3 loop: CASSLVTNEKLFF. The CDR3 DNA is TGTGCCAGCAGCTTGGTAACTAATGAAAAACTGTTTTTT.